This TCR beta chain was sequenced for a study of blood T cell repertoires in COVID-19. Libraries were prepared by immunoSEQ multiplex PCR; TCRdb keeps only in-frame clonotypes and omits some of them. The profile covers just over 300,000 clones, with 87% appearing a single time and around 9% taken by the ten largest. The CDR3 runs to 14 residues. V gave up 3 bases and J gave up 2 bases, with 14 bases separating them. Germline V gene data show CDR1 as DFQATT and CDR2 as SNEGSKA (reference sequence). Participants reported their clinical history, and cohort assignment relied on those reports. Recovery among Cohort 3 donors was established by two negative PCRs, clearance, or symptom resolution.

The rearrangement uses TRBV20-1 and TRBJ2-7, with D maybe TRBD1 (5 bases). Sequencing input: PBMCs or T cells enriched from blood (not recorded which). The sequence came from a young woman who had recovered from COVID-19. The CDR3 loop is CSASVRQPPYEQYF. CDR3 bases: TGCAGTGCTAGTGTCAGACAGCCCCCCTACGAGCAGTACTTC.